Below, 10 T cell receptor beta chains from the same sample are listed, as sequenced in a study of blood T cell repertoires in COVID-19. Clones were read by immunoSEQ multiplex PCR, and TCRdb kept only the in-frame ones, dropping some. The sample records 90,000 to 120,000 clones, 70% to 85% being singletons. Specimen: peripheral blood. The receptors originated from a woman between 40 and 55 years old with acute or convalescent COVID-19.

The chain links TRBV28 to TRBJ2-4, with 8 bases that match TRBD2. This CDR3 has 17 residues. In germline, CDR1 is MDHEN, CDR2 SYDVKM. Trimming cost V 4 bases and J 1 base; bases outside gene matches: 9. The CDR3 loop is CASSSSGGPVAKNIQYF. Here the CDR3 DNA reads TGTGCCAGCAGTTCATCGGGGGGGCCGGTGGCCAAAAACATTCAGTACTTC.

This chain joins TRBV29-1 and TRBJ1-2; a weak D match, TRBD1 (6 bases). Looked up from germline, CDR1 is SQVTM and CDR2 is ANQGSEA. The CDR3 is made up of 11 amino acids. V shed 2 bases and J shed 6 bases, with 7 bases lying between them. The CDR3: CSVERQDGYTF. CDR3 bases: TGCAGCGTTGAACGACAGGATGGCTACACCTTC.

The chain joins TRBV7-9 to TRBJ1-1; D is uncertain. Trimming pared 4 bases from V and 2 bases from J, leaving 8 bases between. CDR3 length equals 13 residues. The germline V gene has CDR1 SEHNR and CDR2 FQNEAQ (reference sequence). The DNA for the CDR3 is TGTGCCAGCAGCTATCAGGATAACACTGAAGCTTTCTTT. It is translated as CASSYQDNTEAFF.

This clone was counted between two and nine times. The chain combines TRBV2 with TRBJ1-5, with D perhaps TRBD1 (6 bases). The germline V and J ends were trimmed by 0 bases and 5 bases, with 8 bases remaining between them. This CDR3 spans 14 amino acids. Germline V gene data show CDR1 as SNHLY and CDR2 as FYNNEI. The CDR3 is CASSEATGHQPQHF. The CDR3 bases are TGTGCCAGCAGTGAAGCCACAGGGCATCAGCCCCAGCATTTT.

This clone was recorded a few times. The V gene is TRBV10-3, the J gene TRBJ2-7; 11 nucleotides agree with TRBD1. Germline V CDR1 and CDR2: ENHRY, SYGVKD. The CDR3 consists of 14 residues. V gave up 2 bases and J gave up 5 bases; unmatched junction bases: 2. DNA of the CDR3: TGTGCCATCAGTGAGGGGACAGGGGGAGACGAGCAGTACTTC. This gives the protein CAISEGTGGDEQYF.

V gene TRBV5-6 combines with J gene TRBJ2-7; TRBD1 matches 7 bases. Germline V gives CDR1 SGHDT, CDR2 YYEEEE. CDR3 length equals 14 residues. V shed 3 bases and J 2 bases; nucleotides not matched to a gene: 5. The CDR3 is CASSYGTETYEQYF. The CDR3, as DNA: TGTGCCAGCAGCTACGGGACAGAGACCTACGAGCAGTACTTC. Looking up the rest from reference TRBV5-6 and TRBJ2-7 gives the full variable domain: DAGVTQSPTHLIKTRGQQVTLRCSPKSGHDTVSWYQQALGQGPQFIFQYYEEEERQRGNFPDRFSGHQFPNYSSELNVNALLLGDSALYLCASSYGTETYEQYFGPGTRLTVT.

The V gene is TRBV28, the J gene TRBJ1-1; tentative D call: TRBD1 (5 bases). The CDR3 extends over 16 amino acids. CDR1 and CDR2 (germline): MDHEN, SYDVKM. V gave up 2 bases and J gave up 5 bases, with 18 bases separating them. As DNA, the CDR3 is TGTGCCAGCAGTTTAGGTGCTTGGGGAGGGGTTACTGAAGCTTTCTTT. This codes for CASSLGAWGGVTEAFF.

This clone was recorded a few times. J is TRBJ2-1 and V is TRBV7-9; 10 bases line up with TRBD2. This CDR3 comprises 13 residues. Trimming cost V 5 bases and J 13 bases; bases outside gene matches: 8. From germline, CDR1 is SEHNR and CDR2 FQNEAQ (reference sequence). CDR3 region: CASSPRASGGQFF. CDR3 in DNA: TGTGCCAGCAGCCCTCGAGCTAGCGGGGGCCAGTTCTTC.

In nucleotides, the CDR3 is TGCGCCAGCAGCCAAGGCGGACAGGGAAACTACAATGAGCAGTTCTTC. Its protein product is CASSQGGQGNYNEQFF. The chain links TRBV4-1 to TRBJ2-1; TRBD1 matches 8 bases. Germline-derived CDR1 and CDR2 are MGHRA and YSYEKL. CDR3 length equals 16 residues. J was trimmed by 3 bases and V by 1 base; bases with no gene match: 5.

V usage is TRBV19 and J usage is TRBJ1-2; TRBD1 might be the D (6 bases). The germline CDR1 and CDR2 sequences are LNHDA and SQIVND (reference sequence). V was clipped by 6 bases and J by 0 bases, with 11 bases between them. This CDR3 comprises 14 residues. CDR3 region: CASSGTGTNYGYTF. The CDR3 DNA sequence: TGTGCCAGTAGCGGTACAGGGACTAACTATGGCTACACCTTC.